The 18 T cell receptor beta chains reported below all come from one sample, sequenced in a study of post-analysis software for immune sequencing data. Findings of the study overall: Higher frequency in patients than in controls was seen for roughly five TRBV segments, with TRBV5-6, TRBV5-1 and TRBV20-1 among them.

Presence of unique molecular identifiers characterized the TCR beta cDNA libraries. A single record per CDR3 protein comes from TCRdb applying MiXCR to the PCR reads. The data contain roughly 180,000 distinct CDR3 sequences, around 28% of them seen just once; the ten biggest clones take up less than 1.6%. No cognate antigen is known for these TCRs. The source material was blood. Every receptor here comes from a girl between 5 and 17 years old with multiple sclerosis.

The CDR3 region has the DNA TGCGCCAGCAGCTTGGTTGGACTCCGGAGCTCCTACAATGAGCAGTTCTTC. Translation gives CASSLVGLRSSYNEQFF. The chain links TRBV5-1 to TRBJ2-1; maybe TRBD2 (5 bases). Trimming took off 0 bases at V and 0 bases at J, with 13 bases between the two ends. The CDR3 sequence is 17 residues long. Per germline, CDR1 SGHRS and CDR2 YFSETQ.

Concerning this clonotype itself: This may be a read error: a much more frequent sequence differs by one nucleotide. CDR3 in DNA: TGTGCCACCAGTGACCGCGCATACAGGGGGTCCTACAATGAGCAGTACTTC. This codes for CATSDRAYRGSYNEQYF. The chain carries TRBV24-1 and TRBJ2-1, with TRBD1 matching over 8 bases. The J call may be in error: the DNA end matches TRBJ2-7 better. Germline V gene sequence: CDR1 KGHDR, CDR2 SFDVKD. The CDR3 length is 17 residues.

This clonotype has a count of ten or more. The rearrangement uses TRBV12-3 or TRBV12-4 and TRBJ2-7; no definite D call. V was clipped by 2 bases and J by 5 bases, with 4 bases between them. This CDR3 comprises 11 residues. CDR3 in amino acids: CASSLRDEQYF. The DNA of the CDR3 is TGTGCCAGCAGTTTACGGGACGAGCAGTACTTC.

The chain uses TRBV11-2 and TRBJ1-5; D is unclear. V dropped 2 bases and J dropped 5 bases, with 4 bases sitting between them. The CDR3 totals 12 residues. Germline loops: CDR1 SGHAT, CDR2 FQNNGV. In nucleotides, the CDR3 is TGTGCCAGCAGCTTACAGGATCAGCCCCAGCATTTT. It codes for CASSLQDQPQHF.

The rearrangement uses TRBV20-1 and TRBJ1-4; D is uncertain. The CDR3 consists of 15 residues. V shed 2 bases and J shed 7 bases, with 17 bases lying between them. The V gene's germline CDR1 is DFQATT and CDR2 SNEGSKA (reference sequence). The CDR3: CSARKLLAAGEKLFF. For the CDR3, the DNA is TGCAGTGCTAGAAAGCTACTCGCTGCGGGTGAAAAACTGTTTTTT.

This clonotype was counted a few times. The chain employs TRBV20-1 and TRBJ2-7; TRBD1 or TRBD2 may be the D gene (5 bases each). The germline V gene encodes CDR1 DFQATT and CDR2 SNEGSKA (reference sequence). The CDR3 has 15 residues. The V and J ends lost 2 bases and 3 bases respectively, with 17 bases between them. The CDR3 DNA reads TGCAGTGCTAGACTGGCTCCCGGGGCCCGCTACGAGCAGTACTTC. Encoded protein: CSARLAPGARYEQYF.

In its sample, this clonotype was seen a few times. The genes are TRBV9 and TRBJ2-2, with TRBD1 matching 8 bases. Trimming cost V 0 bases and J 4 bases; bases outside gene matches: 5. Germline-derived CDR1 and CDR2 are SGDLS and YYNGEE. The CDR3 has 16 amino acids. CDR3 in amino acids: CASSVVAGGVTGELFF. The CDR3 bases are TGTGCCAGCAGCGTAGTCGCAGGGGGCGTCACCGGGGAGCTGTTTTTT.

This clonotype showed up just a few times. This rearrangement joins TRBV11-2 to TRBJ1-2; D perhaps matches TRBD1 (5 bases). There are 16 residues in the CDR3. The V and J ends lost 5 bases and 5 bases respectively, with 21 bases between them. Germline loops: CDR1 SGHAT, CDR2 FQNNGV. The CDR3 spells CASSPLGTQGLYGYTF. CDR3 nucleotide sequence: TGTGCCAGCAGCCCCTTGGGGACGCAAGGGTTATATGGCTACACCTTC. Looking up the rest from reference TRBV11-2 and TRBJ1-2 gives the full variable domain: EAGVAQSPRYKIIEKRQSVAFWCNPISGHATLYWYQQILGQGPKLLIQFQNNGVVDDSQLPKDRFSAERLKGVDSTLKIQPAKLEDSAVYLCASSPLGTQGLYGYTFGSGTRLTVV.

The chain combines TRBV19 with TRBJ2-4; the match to TRBD2 covers 9 bases. CDR1 is LNHDA and CDR2 is SQIVND in the germline V gene (reference sequence). J was trimmed by 4 bases and V by 2 bases; bases with no gene match: 9. CDR3 size: 17 residues. The CDR3 here is CASSISPSLAGKNIQYF. CDR3 bases: TGTGCCAGTAGTATAAGTCCTAGCCTAGCGGGAAAAAACATTCAGTACTTC.

As regards this clonotype: In this CDR3 the conserved last residue, phenylalanine or tryptophan, is missing, so a read error is likely. This sequence joins TRBV10-2 and TRBJ1-4, with D unresolved. In germline, CDR1 is WSHSY, CDR2 SAAADI. The CDR3 spans 17 residues. Trimming cost V 0 bases and J 0 bases, with 11 bases left between them. The CDR3 sequence: CASSESAGYATNEKLFC. The CDR3 nucleotides are TGCGCCAGCAGTGAGTCGGCGGGATATGCAACTAATGAAAAACTGTTTTGT.

This clonotype showed up many times. V usage is TRBV29-1 and J usage is TRBJ1-2; no firm D call. Germline CDR1 is SQVTM and CDR2 is ANQGSEA. The V end was cut by 4 bases, the J end by 0 bases, with 9 bases between. The CDR3 contains 13 residues. The CDR3 DNA follows: TGCAGCGTTGGTACGGGAGCTAACTATGGCTACACCTTC. This sequence encodes CSVGTGANYGYTF.

V is TRBV7-8 and J is TRBJ2-1, with TRBD1 matching 9 bases. V lost 5 bases to trimming and J lost 4 bases; unmatched junction nucleotides: 6. In germline, CDR1 is SGHVS, CDR2 FQNEAQ. The CDR3 is made up of 15 amino acids. CDR3 in DNA: TGTGCCAGCAGCCAGACCGGGACAGGGTACAATGAGCAGTTCTTC. As protein: CASSQTGTGYNEQFF. Using reference TRBV7-8 and TRBJ2-1 for the parts outside the CDR3, the full variable domain is GAGVSQSPRYKVAKRGQDVALRCDPISGHVSLFWYQQALGQGPEFLTYFQNEAQLDKSGLPSDRFFAERPEGSVSTLKIQRTQQEDSAVYLCASSQTGTGYNEQFFGPGTRLTVL.

This clonotype has more than one count but fewer than ten. At one end the junction does not follow the germline gene, possibly because of a read error. The chain is built from TRBV10-3 and TRBJ1-4; the D gene is possibly TRBD1 (6 bases). The CDR3 runs to 15 residues. The germline V gene encodes CDR1 ENHRY and CDR2 SYGVKD. The CDR3 DNA is TGTGCCATCAGTGAGTCGGGGGCAACTAGTGAAAAACTGTTTTTT. Protein product: CAISESGATSEKLFF.

There are many counts of this clonotype. The chain couples TRBV6-4 to TRBJ2-3; D call uncertain. V was clipped by 6 bases and J by 1 base, with 17 bases between them. The CDR3 runs to 16 residues. Germline V lookup: CDR1 MRHNA, CDR2 SNTAGT. The CDR3 loop reads CASSPNGFVGTDTQYF. The CDR3 bases are TGTGCCAGCAGCCCAAACGGGTTTGTTGGCACAGATACGCAGTATTTT.

This clonotype was observed a few times. It may be a read error: a sequence one base away is much more abundant. The chain uses TRBV20-1 and TRBJ2-4; 9 nucleotides agree with TRBD1. The DNA end is more similar to TRBJ2-7, so the J call may be wrong. This CDR3 contains 13 residues. Germline V gives CDR1 DFQATT, CDR2 SNEGSKA (reference sequence). CDR3 sequence (DNA): TGCAGTGCAGCCGGGACAGGGTGCTACGAGCAGTACTTC. Translating it yields CSAAGTGCYEQYF.

The V and J genes are TRBV5-1 and TRBJ1-1; 8 bases map to TRBD1. This CDR3 is 14 amino acids long. Trimming removed 0 bases from V and 8 bases from J; junction bases left unmatched: 6. Germline-derived CDR1 and CDR2 are SGHRS and YFSETQ. CDR3 protein: CASSLDTGGEEAFF. DNA for the CDR3: TGCGCCAGCAGCTTGGACACAGGGGGGGAAGAAGCTTTCTTT.

Points on this clonotype: Since a much larger clone is just one base distant, this may be a read error. The chain employs TRBV20-1 and TRBJ2-4; the D gene is possibly TRBD1 (6 bases). The last part of the DNA fits TRBJ2-7 better; the J call may be wrong. CDR1 is DFQATT, CDR2 SNEGSKA, per germline (reference sequence). CDR3 length: 12 residues. The CDR3 sequence: CSVGNRANEQYF. The CDR3 nucleotides are TGCAGTGTGGGGAACAGGGCCAACGAGCAGTACTTC.

This clonotype was picked up a small number of times. V is TRBV6-1 and J is TRBJ2-1, with D possibly matching TRBD1 (6 bases). Deletions cut 3 bases from V and 2 bases from J, with 17 bases between. The length of the CDR3 is 17 residues. CDR1 MNHNS and CDR2 SASEGT come from the germline V gene. The CDR3 region is CASSDRKQGWAYNEQFF. The DNA of the CDR3 is TGTGCCAGCAGTGACCGCAAACAGGGATGGGCCTACAATGAGCAGTTCTTC.